The 25 T cell receptor beta chains presented below share a single source sample, sequenced in a study of technical replicates of blood from a few donors. Produced via immunoSEQ multiplex PCR; TCRdb's table is partial and in-frame only. In the table there are approximately 76,000 clones, about 91% of which are singletons. Sample: T cells isolated from PBMCs. The origin of the receptors is a human donor in good health.

The chain couples TRBV6-5 to TRBJ2-3; the D is unclear. Deletions cut 0 bases from V and 1 base from J, with 11 bases between. The germline V gene encodes CDR1 MNHEY and CDR2 SVGAGI. CDR3 length equals 16 residues. The CDR3: CASSYSYASGTDTQYF. CDR3 bases: TGTGCCAGCAGTTACTCCTACGCCAGCGGCACAGATACGCAGTATTTT.

V and J are TRBV13 and TRBJ2-7, with TRBD1 matching over 8 bases. Germline loops: CDR1 PRHDT, CDR2 FYEKMQ (reference sequence). Losses at the gene ends were 2 bases for V and 2 bases for J; bases not matched to a gene: 11. This CDR3 region has 17 residues. DNA for the CDR3: TGTGCCAGCAGCTTACCCCTCGGGACAGGTACCACCTACGAGCAGTACTTC. It yields the protein CASSLPLGTGTTYEQYF.

The chain joins TRBV10-2 to TRBJ1-3; D not certain. Germline V gene data show CDR1 as WSHSY and CDR2 as SAAADI. Trimming pared 4 bases from V and 4 bases from J, leaving 17 bases between. This CDR3 contains 16 residues. DNA of the CDR3: TGCGCCAGCAGTGTCCACTATCTCACCGTGGGAAACACCATATATTTT. This translates into CASSVHYLTVGNTIYF.

The gene calls are TRBV6-5 and TRBJ2-7, with 11 bases fitting TRBD1. The germline V gene encodes CDR1 MNHEY and CDR2 SVGAGI. The CDR3 has 15 amino acids. Trimming at V came to 6 bases and at J to 3 bases, leaving 7 bases not matched to a gene. CDR3 DNA sequence: TGTGCCAGCAGAGAGCAGGGACAGGGGGACTACGAGCAGTACTTC. Its translation: CASREQGQGDYEQYF.

This clone turned up a few times. This sequence joins TRBV10-1 and TRBJ1-1, with D uncertain. V was shortened by 6 bases and J by 5 bases, with 13 bases between the two germline ends. Germline V gene lookup returns CDR1 WNHNN and CDR2 SYGVQD (reference sequence). The CDR3 loop spans 13 amino acids. The CDR3 here is CASSSTGRTEAFF. CDR3 sequence (DNA): TGCGCCAGCAGCTCGACGGGTAGAACTGAAGCTTTCTTT.

V gene TRBV5-1 combines with J gene TRBJ2-7; 7 bases are shared with TRBD2. CDR1 and CDR2 from the germline V gene are SGHRS and YFSETQ. The CDR3 is made up of 14 amino acids. V shed 4 bases, J shed 9 bases, and the junction held 13 bases outside the gene matches. The DNA for the CDR3 is TGCGCCAGCAGCCCCGATCTGGGGGAGGGCCGGCAGTACTTC. It yields the protein CASSPDLGEGRQYF.

The rearrangement uses TRBV7-9 and TRBJ1-2, with 7 bases aligning to TRBD1. CDR1 and CDR2 from the germline V gene are SEHNR and FQNEAQ (reference sequence). Losses at the gene ends were 0 bases for V and 8 bases for J; bases not matched to a gene: 6. CDR3 length equals 14 residues. The CDR3 is CASSLADRREGYTF. The CDR3 nucleotides read TGTGCCAGCAGCTTAGCGGACAGGAGAGAGGGCTACACCTTC. Using reference TRBV7-9 and TRBJ1-2 for the parts outside the CDR3, the full variable domain is DTGVSQNPRHKITKRGQNVTFRCDPISEHNRLYWYRQTLGQGPEFLTYFQNEAQLEKSRLLSDRFSAERPKGSFSTLEIQRTEQGDSAMYLCASSLADRREGYTFGSGTRLTVV.

This clone came up once. Other DNA sequences in the sample encode the same CDR3. CDR3 coding DNA: TGTGCCAGCAGCTTAGACAGGGGGAATCAGCCCCAGCATTTT. Its translation: CASSLDRGNQPQHF. The chain uses TRBV11-2 and TRBJ1-5, with TRBD1 matching 7 bases. Germline CDR1 reads SGHAT; CDR2 reads FQNNGV. Losses at the gene ends were 0 bases for V and 4 bases for J; bases not matched to a gene: 0. The CDR3 is 14 amino acids.

This chain links TRBV5-6 with TRBJ1-6; 7 nucleotides match TRBD1. Germline-derived CDR1 and CDR2 are SGHDT and YYEEEE. This CDR3 contains 15 residues. The junction had 7 bases not matched to a gene; V was cut back by 2 bases and J by 8 bases. The CDR3 region is CASSFDRELHSPLHF. CDR3 DNA: TGTGCCAGCAGCTTTGACAGGGAATTGCATTCACCCCTCCACTTT.

The CDR3 protein is CASGIRGGAYEQYF. In DNA, the CDR3 is TGTGCCAGCGGGATACGAGGGGGTGCCTACGAGCAGTACTTC. V and J are TRBV7-9 and TRBJ2-7, with a tentative D call TRBD1 (6 bases). V gave up 8 bases and J gave up 2 bases, with 16 bases separating them. The germline gives CDR1 SEHNR, CDR2 FQNEAQ (reference sequence). CDR3 size: 14 residues.

V usage is TRBV6-1 and J usage is TRBJ1-5, with D hard to call. CDR3 length equals 14 residues. Per the germline V gene, CDR1 is MNHNS and CDR2 is SASEGT. Trimming took 4 bases from V and 5 from J, leaving 12 bases between them. The CDR3 loop reads CASSVQVGHQPQHF. In DNA, the CDR3 is TGTGCCAGCAGTGTCCAGGTAGGCCATCAGCCCCAGCATTTT.

The chain couples TRBV6-1 to TRBJ2-7; no clear D. CDR1 and CDR2 (germline): MNHNS, SASEGT. V was cut by 3 bases and J by 3 bases, with 9 bases left in between. This CDR3 region has 13 residues. CDR3 in DNA: TGTGCCAGCAGTGACCTGGCCCACTACGAGCAGTACTTC. The encoded protein is CASSDLAHYEQYF.

The chain combines TRBV10-1 with TRBJ2-7; 7 bases map to TRBD1. The CDR3 has 15 amino acids. Germline V lookup: CDR1 WNHNN, CDR2 SYGVQD (reference sequence). The V and J ends lost 8 bases and 2 bases, in that order; junction bases with no gene match: 12. This CDR3 is CASSTGNGLAYEQYF. CDR3 sequence (DNA): TGCGCCAGCTCGACAGGGAACGGTTTAGCCTACGAGCAGTACTTC.

The chain combines TRBV4-1 with TRBJ2-7; TRBD2 matches 13 bases. In germline, CDR1 is MGHRA, CDR2 YSYEKL. The CDR3 is 22 amino acids. V lost 3 bases and J lost 2; bases outside the gene matches: 22. Written as DNA, the CDR3 is TGCGCCAGCAGCCAGGATAGGGACGTAAGAGTGGCTACTAGCGGGAGGGCCTACGAGCAGTACTTC. It codes for CASSQDRDVRVATSGRAYEQYF.

V gene TRBV7-7 combines with J gene TRBJ2-3, with 16 bases that match TRBD2. The CDR3 is 16 residues long. After removal of 5 bases from V and 4 bases from J, the junction contained 3 bases not matched to a gene. Germline V gene lookup returns CDR1 SSHAT and CDR2 FNYEAQ (reference sequence). The CDR3 region has the DNA TGTGCCAGCAGCCAGGGACTAGCGGGAGGGGCAGATACGCAGTATTTT. Its protein is CASSQGLAGGADTQYF.

This clone was recorded only once. The V gene is TRBV12-5, the J gene TRBJ1-4, with D perhaps TRBD1 (5 bases). Per germline, CDR1 LGHNT and CDR2 FRNRAP. This CDR3 comprises 15 residues. Trimming took off 2 bases at V and 7 bases at J, with 14 bases between the two ends. CDR3 sequence reads: CASGLRQGLGEKLFF. The CDR3 region has the DNA TGTGCTAGTGGTTTGAGGCAGGGCCTAGGTGAAAAACTGTTTTTT.

The CDR3 region is CASSRRTSRTSTDTQYF. As DNA, the CDR3 is TGTGCCAGCAGCCGTCGGACTAGCAGAACTAGCACAGATACGCAGTATTTT. The rearrangement links TRBV7-8 to TRBJ2-3; 8 bases align to TRBD2. The germline gives CDR1 SGHVS, CDR2 FQNEAQ. The length of the CDR3 is 17 residues. V dropped 5 bases and J dropped 0; count of bases not matched to a gene: 10.

The chain is built from TRBV9 and TRBJ2-7; D possibly corresponds to TRBD2 (6 bases). The CDR3 extends over 13 amino acids. Germline assignment: CDR1 SGDLS and CDR2 YYNGEE. The germline V and J ends were trimmed by 4 bases and 4 bases, with 12 bases remaining between them. The CDR3 DNA reads TGTGCCAGCAGCCGGGAGCCGGGGTACGAGCAGTACTTC. It specifies CASSREPGYEQYF.

The chain's CDR3 is CASSQDIGGFLEQYF. CDR3 DNA sequence: TGTGCCAGCAGCCAAGATATAGGAGGGTTCCTCGAGCAGTACTTC. The chain recombines TRBV4-2 with TRBJ2-7; tentatively, D is TRBD2 (6 bases). The CDR3 sequence is 15 residues long. The V gene lost 0 bases and the J gene lost 6 bases, with 15 bases spanning the gap. CDR1 is LGHNA and CDR2 is YNFKEQ in the germline V gene.

V and J are TRBV9 and TRBJ2-3, with a tentative D call TRBD2 (6 bases). V was shortened by 6 bases and J by 3 bases, with 14 bases between the two germline ends. From germline, CDR1 is SGDLS and CDR2 YYNGEE. The CDR3 runs 14 residues. DNA of the CDR3: TGTGCCAGCAACGGTCTTAGCGGAACAGATACGCAGTATTTT. It codes for CASNGLSGTDTQYF.

The V gene is TRBV5-1, the J gene TRBJ2-2, with TRBD1 matching over 9 bases. V dropped 4 bases and J dropped 4; count of bases not matched to a gene: 8. From germline, CDR1 is SGHRS and CDR2 YFSETQ. The CDR3 spans 16 residues. The CDR3 loop is CASSAGYRGRTGELFF. CDR3 sequence (DNA): TGCGCCAGCAGCGCCGGCTACAGGGGGCGCACCGGGGAGCTGTTTTTT.

The chain combines TRBV6-4 with TRBJ2-3; tentative D call: TRBD1 (6 bases). CDR3 size: 16 residues. Germline V gives CDR1 MRHNA, CDR2 SNTAGT. Between the trimmed V and J ends, which lost 0 bases and 2 bases, there was a span of 12 bases. The chain's CDR3 is CASSDSKSGDTDTQYF. CDR3 in DNA: TGTGCCAGCAGTGACTCGAAATCAGGGGACACAGATACGCAGTATTTT.

The J gene is TRBJ2-5, the V gene TRBV6-1, with a possible D match to TRBD1 (5 bases). The CDR3 spans 13 residues. Germline CDR1 is MNHNS and CDR2 is SASEGT. V was pared by 5 bases and J by 5 bases, with 12 bases between. CDR3 DNA: TGTGCCAGCAGTAGACAGTCCGGGGAGACCCAGTACTTC. It specifies CASSRQSGETQYF.

V and J are TRBV6-5 and TRBJ2-1, with TRBD1 matching over 7 bases. The CDR3 sequence is 14 residues long. The germline gives CDR1 MNHEY, CDR2 SVGAGI. V lost 6 bases to trimming and J lost 7 bases; unmatched junction nucleotides: 9. CDR3 sequence: CASSPGQVTNEQFF. The CDR3 region has the DNA TGTGCCAGCAGCCCAGGACAGGTCACTAATGAGCAGTTCTTC.

The chain links TRBV19 to TRBJ2-7; D is unresolved. This CDR3 spans 14 amino acids. CDR1 LNHDA and CDR2 SQIVND come from the germline V gene (reference sequence). The ends were cut back, 6 bases at V and 0 bases at J, with 12 bases in the middle. CDR3 residues: CASSGRFDSYEQYF. CDR3 sequence (DNA): TGTGCCAGTAGCGGCAGGTTCGACTCCTACGAGCAGTACTTC.